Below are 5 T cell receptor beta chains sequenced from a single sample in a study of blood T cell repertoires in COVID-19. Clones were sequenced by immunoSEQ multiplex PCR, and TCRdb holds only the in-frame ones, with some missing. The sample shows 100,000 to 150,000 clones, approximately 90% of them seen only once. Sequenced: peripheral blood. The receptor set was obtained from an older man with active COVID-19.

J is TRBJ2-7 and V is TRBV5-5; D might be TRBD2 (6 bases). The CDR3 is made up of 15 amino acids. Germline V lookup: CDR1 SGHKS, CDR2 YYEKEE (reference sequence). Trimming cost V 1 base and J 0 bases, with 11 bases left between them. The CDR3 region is CASSLLAGSSYEQYF. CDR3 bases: TGTGCCAGCAGCTTGCTGGCGGGGAGCTCCTACGAGCAGTACTTC.

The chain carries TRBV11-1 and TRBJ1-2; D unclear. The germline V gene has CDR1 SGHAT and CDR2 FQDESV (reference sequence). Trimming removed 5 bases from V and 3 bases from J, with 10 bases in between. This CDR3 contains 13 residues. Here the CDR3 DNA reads TGTGCCAGCAGCCCAGGAGGGTACTATGGCTACACCTTC. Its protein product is CASSPGGYYGYTF.

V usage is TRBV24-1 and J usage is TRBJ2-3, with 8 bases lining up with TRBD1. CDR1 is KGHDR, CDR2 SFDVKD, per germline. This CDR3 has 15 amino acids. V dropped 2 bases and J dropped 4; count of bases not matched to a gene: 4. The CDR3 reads CATSDSGQGPDTQYF. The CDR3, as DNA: TGTGCCACCAGTGATTCAGGACAGGGCCCAGATACGCAGTATTTT.

The CDR3 loop is CASSEESGRGGEQYF. CDR3 nucleotides: TGTGCCAGCAGTGAAGAGAGCGGGAGAGGGGGCGAGCAGTACTTC. The J gene is TRBJ2-7, the V gene TRBV2, with 8 nucleotides matching TRBD2. This CDR3 comprises 15 residues. CDR1 SNHLY and CDR2 FYNNEI come from the germline V gene. V gave up 1 base and J gave up 6 bases; unmatched junction bases: 8.

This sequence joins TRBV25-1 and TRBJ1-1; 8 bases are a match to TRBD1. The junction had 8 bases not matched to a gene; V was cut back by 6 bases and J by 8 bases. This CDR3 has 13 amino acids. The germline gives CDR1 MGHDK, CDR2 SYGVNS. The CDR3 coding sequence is TGTGCCAGCAGCTACGGACAGGGTACCGAAGCTTTCTTT. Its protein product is CASSYGQGTEAFF.